These 24 T cell receptor beta chains came from one sample sequenced in a study of cytomegalovirus exposure and HLA in healthy donors. The PCR contained 60 Vbeta and 13 Jbeta primers. Generated by immunoSEQ multiplex PCR, the TCRdb table keeps only in-frame clones and is missing some. This sample has approximately 210,000 clones, with roughly four fifths found just once. The source material was PBMCs. These receptors all come from a man aged 18 to 30 in good health and CMV-seronegative.

This clone was counted a few times. V gene TRBV13 combines with J gene TRBJ1-4; 8 nucleotides line up with TRBD1. Germline CDR1 is PRHDT and CDR2 is FYEKMQ (reference sequence). The CDR3 spans 15 residues. The trim removed 4 bases at V and 0 bases at J, leaving 1 base unmatched. The CDR3 DNA follows: TGTGCCAGCAGCTCGACAGGGGCAACTAATGAAAAACTGTTTTTT. Amino acids: CASSSTGATNEKLFF.

This clone was found many times. This chain connects TRBV9 to TRBJ2-2; 11 positions match TRBD2. This CDR3 is 19 amino acids long. With 4 bases clipped from V and 7 bases from J, the junction kept 18 bases outside the gene matches. Germline assignment: CDR1 SGDLS and CDR2 YYNGEE. The chain's CDR3 is CASSPKPTSGRVVSGELFF. The CDR3 DNA is TGTGCCAGCAGCCCAAAGCCCACTAGCGGGAGAGTCGTCAGCGGGGAGCTGTTTTTT.

The genes are TRBV9 and TRBJ2-7; weak D call: TRBD1 (6 bases). In germline, CDR1 is SGDLS, CDR2 YYNGEE. The CDR3 has 14 amino acids. V was clipped by 0 bases and J by 6 bases, with 13 bases between them. CDR3 in amino acids: CASSVGGLAGEQYF. In DNA form, the CDR3 reads TGTGCCAGCAGCGTAGGGGGGCTAGCAGGCGAGCAGTACTTC.

This sequence joins TRBV6-1 and TRBJ1-4, with a tentative D call TRBD1 (5 bases). The CDR3 loop spans 15 amino acids. V lost 7 bases and J lost 1, with 13 bases in between. Germline CDR1 is MNHNS and CDR2 is SASEGT. CDR3 region: CASTQGFETNEKLFF. CDR3 nucleotides: TGTGCCAGCACCCAGGGATTTGAAACTAATGAAAAACTGTTTTTT.

This chain links TRBV19 with TRBJ1-5; weak D call: TRBD1 (5 bases). V lost 4 bases, J lost 11 bases, and 9 bases lay in between. CDR1 and CDR2 from the germline V gene are LNHDA and SQIVND (reference sequence). The CDR3 extends over 11 amino acids. The CDR3 sequence is CASSTRGAQHF. The DNA for the CDR3 is TGTGCCAGTAGTACCCGGGGGGCCCAGCATTTT.

This clone was counted only a few times. This chain connects TRBV5-1 to TRBJ2-1; 7 bases map to TRBD1. Trimming removed 4 bases from V and 0 bases from J; junction bases left unmatched: 4. Germline lookup yields CDR1 SGHRS and CDR2 YFSETQ. CDR3 length: 15 residues. CDR3 coding DNA: TGCGCCAGCAGCCCGGGACAGAGCTCCTACAATGAGCAGTTCTTC. Translation: CASSPGQSSYNEQFF.

The chain couples TRBV6-1 to TRBJ1-2; 9 bases match TRBD1. The germline V gene has CDR1 MNHNS and CDR2 SASEGT. The V segment lost 1 base and the J segment 6 bases; nucleotides outside the gene matches: 6. This CDR3 contains 15 residues. CDR3 amino acids: CASSEDRGQWNGYTF. DNA for the CDR3: TGTGCCAGCAGTGAAGACAGGGGGCAGTGGAATGGCTACACCTTC.

The genes are TRBV7-9 and TRBJ1-2, with D possibly matching TRBD1 (5 bases). Trimming removed 4 bases from V and 2 bases from J, with 20 bases in between. Germline V gene sequence: CDR1 SEHNR, CDR2 FQNEAQ (reference sequence). This CDR3 contains 17 residues. CDR3 sequence reads: CASSSPPRGVGNYGYTF. The CDR3 DNA sequence: TGTGCCAGCAGCTCCCCTCCCCGGGGGGTTGGGAACTATGGCTACACCTTC.

The gene calls are TRBV7-2 and TRBJ2-5; 11 bases fit TRBD1. Germline values: CDR1 SGHTA, CDR2 FQGNSA. The CDR3 has 16 amino acids. J was trimmed by 1 base and V by 5 bases; bases with no gene match: 6. The CDR3 sequence: CASSPADRGPQETQYF. For the CDR3, the DNA is TGTGCCAGCAGCCCTGCGGACAGGGGGCCCCAAGAGACCCAGTACTTC.

The chain uses TRBV28 and TRBJ2-1; possibly TRBD2 for D (6 bases). This CDR3 has 15 residues. With 4 bases removed from V and 2 bases from J, the gap between germline ends came to 12 bases. In germline, CDR1 is MDHEN, CDR2 SYDVKM. CDR3 nucleotide sequence: TGTGCCAGCAGTTCCGGAGCGGGCGCCTACAATGAGCAGTTCTTC. This encodes CASSSGAGAYNEQFF.

The chain combines TRBV10-3 with TRBJ1-5; perhaps TRBD1 as D (5 bases). V was clipped by 11 bases and J by 5 bases, with 13 bases between them. The CDR3 runs to 12 residues. Germline loops: CDR1 ENHRY, CDR2 SYGVKD. The CDR3 sequence: CAARGPDQPQHF. The CDR3 DNA reads as TGTGCCGCAAGGGGTCCGGATCAGCCCCAGCATTTT.

This clone has only a few counts. The chain carries TRBV11-3 and TRBJ2-1, with D tentatively TRBD2 (5 bases). V gave up 5 bases and J gave up 5 bases, with 13 bases separating them. CDR1 is SGHNT, CDR2 YENEEA, per germline. The CDR3 extends over 14 amino acids. CDR3 region: CASSPRGSDNEQFF. DNA of the CDR3: TGTGCCAGCAGCCCACGTGGTAGCGACAATGAGCAGTTCTTC. The entire variable domain, with the rest obtained from reference TRBV11-3 and TRBJ2-1, is as follows: EAGVVQSPRYKIIEKKQPVAFWCNPISGHNTLYWYLQNLGQGPELLIRYENEEAVDDSQLPKDRFSAERLKGVDSTLKIQPAELGDSAVYLCASSPRGSDNEQFFGPGTRLTVL.

J is TRBJ1-3 and V is TRBV28; D is perhaps TRBD1 (6 bases). CDR1 is MDHEN and CDR2 is SYDVKM in the germline V gene. The CDR3 has 17 amino acids. V gave up 1 base and J gave up 1 base, with 14 bases separating them. The CDR3 bases are TGTGCCAGCAGTTTATTCCCATTACAGGGTTCTGGAAACACCATATATTTT. The encoded protein is CASSLFPLQGSGNTIYF.

This clone was seen a single time. The genes are TRBV25-1 and TRBJ1-2, with 12 bases fitting TRBD1. CDR1 and CDR2 (germline): MGHDK, SYGVNS. Unmatched junction bases numbered 8, after V lost 6 bases and J lost 6 bases. The CDR3 is made up of 15 amino acids. The CDR3 sequence is CASRATGTGGHGYTF. The CDR3 region has the DNA TGTGCCAGCAGAGCCACCGGGACAGGGGGCCATGGCTACACCTTC.

The rearrangement uses TRBV7-6 and TRBJ2-7; no clear D gene. The germline gives CDR1 SGHVS, CDR2 FNYEAQ. The CDR3 has 12 amino acids. V was pared by 0 bases and J by 6 bases, with 6 bases between. CDR3 nucleotide sequence: TGTGCCAGCAGCTTAGCCCTATCCGAGCAGTACTTC. This encodes CASSLALSEQYF.

The chain carries TRBV5-1 and TRBJ1-1, with a possible D match to TRBD1 (6 bases). The CDR3 contains 15 residues. The ends were cut back, 0 bases at V and 0 bases at J, with 9 bases in the middle. The germline V gene encodes CDR1 SGHRS and CDR2 YFSETQ. CDR3 in amino acids: CASSLAQGMNTEAFF. The CDR3 coding sequence is TGCGCCAGCAGCTTGGCCCAGGGGATGAACACTGAAGCTTTCTTT. The full variable domain, completed using reference TRBV5-1 and TRBJ1-1, is KAGVTQTPRYLIKTRGQQVTLSCSPISGHRSVSWYQQTPGQGLQFLFEYFSETQRNKGNFPGRFSGRQFSNSRSEMNVSTLELGDSALYLCASSLAQGMNTEAFFGQGTRLTVV.

This chain joins TRBV7-6 and TRBJ2-2; 11 positions match TRBD2. Per germline, CDR1 SGHVS and CDR2 FNYEAQ. The CDR3 is made up of 17 amino acids. The J segment lost 0 bases and the V segment lost 5 bases, leaving 5 bases of the junction unmatched. The CDR3 bases are TGTGCCAGCAGCCCAGCACTAGCGGGAGCGAACACCGGGGAGCTGTTTTTT. Translating it yields CASSPALAGANTGELFF.

J is TRBJ1-2 and V is TRBV4-3; perhaps TRBD1 as D (5 bases). The CDR3 covers 15 residues. CDR1 and CDR2 from the germline V gene are LGHNA and YSLEER. Trimming took off 1 base at V and 2 bases at J, with 11 bases between the two ends. The CDR3 DNA reads as TGCGCCAGCAGCCAAGGGGCGGGACTGAACTATGGCTACACCTTC. This gives the protein CASSQGAGLNYGYTF.

The V gene is TRBV19, the J gene TRBJ2-1, with 8 bases lining up with TRBD2. V gave up 5 bases and J gave up 2 bases; unmatched junction bases: 5. The CDR3 has 15 amino acids. CDR1 is LNHDA, CDR2 SQIVND, per germline (reference sequence). The CDR3 sequence: CASSLTGLAYNEQFF. DNA of the CDR3: TGTGCCAGTAGTCTAACGGGACTAGCCTACAATGAGCAGTTCTTC.

The chain recombines TRBV28 with TRBJ1-4; TRBD1 matches 7 bases. The V gene end was trimmed by 6 bases and the J gene end by 2 bases; junction bases not matched to a gene: 3. CDR1 MDHEN and CDR2 SYDVKM come from the germline V gene. The CDR3 is 14 amino acids. The CDR3 is CASRPGQTNEKLFF. The CDR3 DNA reads TGTGCCAGCAGGCCGGGACAGACTAATGAAAAACTGTTTTTT.

The genes are TRBV18 and TRBJ2-5; TRBD1 matches at 7 bases. Trimming cost V 3 bases and J 1 base; bases outside gene matches: 11. Germline CDR1 is KGHSH and CDR2 is LQKENI. There are 17 residues in the CDR3. CDR3 coding DNA: TGTGCCAGCTCACCGGAGCAAAGGGGGCCAGCCCAAGAGACCCAGTACTTC. It is translated as CASSPEQRGPAQETQYF.

The J gene is TRBJ2-5, the V gene TRBV7-2; the match to TRBD2 covers 7 bases. The J call is doubtful: the DNA matches TRBJ2-7 better. Germline CDR1 reads SGHTA; CDR2 reads FQGNSA. The length of the CDR3 is 15 residues. CDR3: CASSLDRAGINEQYF. CDR3 DNA: TGTGCCAGCAGCTTAGACCGAGCGGGAATTAACGAGCAGTACTTC.

The J gene is TRBJ1-3, the V gene TRBV2, with D uncertain. The germline V and J ends were trimmed by 3 bases and 2 bases, with 14 bases remaining between them. This CDR3 comprises 16 residues. Germline V gene data show CDR1 as SNHLY and CDR2 as FYNNEI. This CDR3 is CASSEGRPIPGNTIYF. CDR3 coding DNA: TGTGCCAGCAGTGAGGGGAGGCCCATCCCTGGAAACACCATATATTTT.

J is TRBJ2-7 and V is TRBV5-1, with 8 bases matching TRBD2. In germline, CDR1 is SGHRS, CDR2 YFSETQ. The CDR3 spans 15 residues. The J segment lost 4 bases and the V segment lost 7 bases, leaving 13 bases of the junction unmatched. The CDR3 protein is CASRPGGTSLYEQYF. The DNA for the CDR3 is TGCGCCAGCCGTCCGGGCGGGACTAGTCTATACGAGCAGTACTTC.